The 31 T cell receptor beta chains below all came from one sample that was sequenced in a study of pediatric ulcerative colitis. Libraries were prepared by immunoSEQ multiplex PCR; TCRdb keeps only in-frame clonotypes and omits some of them. In the table there are tens of thousands of clones, around 87% of which are singletons. The sample was blood. The receptor source for this set is a boy younger than 18 who was a control in a study of pediatric ulcerative colitis.

V gene TRBV19 combines with J gene TRBJ2-3; 10 bases align to TRBD2. V dropped 5 bases and J dropped 3; count of bases not matched to a gene: 11. The CDR3 has 17 residues. Germline loops: CDR1 LNHDA, CDR2 SQIVND (reference sequence). The CDR3 is CASSLPSGGLVTDTQYF. Here the CDR3 DNA reads TGTGCCAGTAGTCTTCCTAGCGGGGGACTTGTAACAGATACGCAGTATTTT.

This clone has only one observation. The V and J genes are TRBV28 and TRBJ1-3, with D unresolved. CDR1 is MDHEN, CDR2 SYDVKM, per germline. The CDR3 is made up of 12 amino acids. Trimming left V 3 bases short and J 4 bases short, with 4 bases between. The chain's CDR3 is CASSFGGNTIYF. CDR3 coding DNA: TGTGCCAGCAGTTTTGGAGGAAACACCATATATTTT.

This rearrangement joins TRBV7-2 to TRBJ1-2; 7 bases fit TRBD1. CDR1 and CDR2 from the germline V gene are SGHTA and FQGNSA. The CDR3 is made up of 14 amino acids. V was pared by 5 bases and J by 4 bases, with 7 bases of the junction left unmatched. CDR3 nucleotides: TGTGCCAGCAGCCGACGGGACAGTGTCTATGGCTACACCTTC. Its protein is CASSRRDSVYGYTF. The full variable domain, completed using reference TRBV7-2 and TRBJ1-2, is GAGVSQSPSNKVTEKGKDVELRCDPISGHTALYWYRQSLGQGLEFLIYFQGNSAPDKSGLPSDRFSAERTGGSVSTLTIQRTQQEDSAVYLCASSRRDSVYGYTFGSGTRLTVV.

This chain links TRBV4-2 with TRBJ1-5, with D possibly matching TRBD1 (6 bases). V lost 1 base and J lost 6, with 13 bases in between. This CDR3 has 15 residues. CDR1 is LGHNA and CDR2 is YNFKEQ in the germline V gene. The CDR3 bases are TGTGCCAGCAGCCAAGGGAAGGGGGAGGGTCAGCCCCAGCATTTT. It yields the protein CASSQGKGEGQPQHF.

The V call is TRBV19, the J call TRBJ2-1; D assignment may be TRBD1 or TRBD2 (5 bases each). The CDR3 is 13 amino acids. Germline V gene sequence: CDR1 LNHDA, CDR2 SQIVND (reference sequence). The V gene lost 4 bases and the J gene lost 8 bases, with 12 bases spanning the gap. The CDR3 loop is CASSTGTLDEQFF. The CDR3 region has the DNA TGTGCCAGTAGTACTGGGACGTTGGATGAGCAGTTCTTC.

This chain connects TRBV10-3 to TRBJ2-4; no clear D gene. Germline V gives CDR1 ENHRY, CDR2 SYGVKD. The CDR3 has 11 amino acids. V lost 10 bases and J 9 bases, leaving 13 bases between the germline ends. The CDR3 nucleotides read TGTGCCACCCTCACCTCAGGCATTCAGTACTTC. Its translation is CATLTSGIQYF.

There are a few counts of this clone. The rearrangement joins TRBV23-1 to TRBJ1-1; 10 bases match TRBD1. TRBV23-1 is an ORF; its function is uncertain. V was pared by 8 bases and J by 4 bases, with 10 bases of the junction left unmatched. This CDR3 has 15 amino acids. The CDR3 DNA reads as TGCGCCAGCCTCAGGATGGGACAGGGGATCACTGAAGCTTTCTTT. As protein: CASLRMGQGITEAFF.

The chain combines TRBV7-9 with TRBJ2-7, with TRBD2 matching over 8 bases. After removal of 2 bases from V and 1 base from J, the junction contained 10 bases not matched to a gene. CDR3 length equals 17 residues. Germline CDR1 and CDR2: SEHNR and FQNEAQ (reference sequence). CDR3: CASSLPSGGPISYEQYF. Written as DNA, the CDR3 is TGTGCCAGCAGCTTACCATCGGGAGGGCCTATATCCTACGAGCAGTACTTC.

The chain is built from TRBV10-3 and TRBJ2-3, with 7 bases matching TRBD2. The CDR3 has 17 amino acids. Germline CDR1 ENHRY, CDR2 SYGVKD. After removal of 3 bases from V and 4 bases from J, the junction contained 13 bases not matched to a gene. CDR3 DNA sequence: TGTGCCATCAGTGATCCACTAGCCACGGGGGGATCAGATACGCAGTATTTT. It yields the protein CAISDPLATGGSDTQYF.

The chain carries TRBV7-6 and TRBJ1-4, with D tentatively TRBD1 (6 bases). The CDR3 length is 14 residues. Trimming shortened V by 6 bases and J by 4 bases, and 12 bases separated the two germline ends. From germline, CDR1 is SGHVS and CDR2 FNYEAQ. The CDR3 DNA is TGTGCCAGCAGGGGGGGCAGTTATAATGAAAAACTGTTTTTT. This encodes CASRGGSYNEKLFF.

V usage is TRBV6-1 and J usage is TRBJ1-2; D may be TRBD1 (5 bases). CDR3 length: 13 amino acids. Per the germline V gene, CDR1 is MNHNS and CDR2 is SASEGT. V was clipped by 5 bases and J by 4 bases, with 11 bases between them. The CDR3 loop is CASSLGGVYGYTF. CDR3 bases: TGTGCCAGCAGTTTGGGAGGGGTCTATGGCTACACCTTC.

This chain joins TRBV25-1 and TRBJ2-1, with a possible D match to TRBD2 (5 bases). This CDR3 contains 16 residues. Trimming removed 7 bases from V and 0 bases from J, with 16 bases in between. The V gene's germline CDR1 is MGHDK and CDR2 SYGVNS. The CDR3 reads CASTPPEGNSYNEQFF. CDR3 nucleotide sequence: TGTGCCAGCACCCCCCCCGAGGGTAACTCCTACAATGAGCAGTTCTTC.

This clone was seen more than once but under ten times. The V call is TRBV6-1, the J call TRBJ2-2; 7 bases match TRBD1. Germline trimming cut 6 bases from V and 3 bases from J; bases unmatched to any gene: 4. The CDR3 is made up of 14 amino acids. Germline values: CDR1 MNHNS, CDR2 SASEGT. Here the CDR3 reads CASSRDRDTGELFF. The CDR3 DNA is TGTGCCAGCAGCCGGGACAGAGACACCGGGGAGCTGTTTTTT.

This clone was seen once. This chain uses TRBV27 with TRBJ1-2; 8 nucleotides align to TRBD1. CDR1 and CDR2 (germline): MNHEY, SMNVEV (reference sequence). The CDR3 spans 15 residues. Unmatched junction bases numbered 6, after V lost 6 bases and J lost 0 bases. The CDR3 loop is CASRLDRGANYGYTF. The CDR3, as DNA: TGTGCCAGCAGGCTCGACAGGGGAGCTAACTATGGCTACACCTTC.

This clone turned up a few times. The gene calls are TRBV7-9 and TRBJ1-5; D possibly corresponds to TRBD1 (5 bases). This CDR3 has 15 residues. Germline lookup yields CDR1 SEHNR and CDR2 FQNEAQ (reference sequence). Trimming cost V 4 bases and J 5 bases, with 15 bases left between them. The CDR3 reads CASSSAGGYDQPQHF. The CDR3 DNA follows: TGTGCCAGCAGCTCCGCCGGGGGATACGATCAGCCCCAGCATTTT.

This clone was observed a handful of times. The chain combines TRBV5-4 with TRBJ2-7; possible D gene TRBD1, 5 bases. CDR3 length: 14 amino acids. From germline, CDR1 is SGHNT and CDR2 YYREEE (reference sequence). Trimming took off 1 base at V and 5 bases at J, with 13 bases between the two ends. DNA of the CDR3: TGTGCCAGCAGCTTGAGTGGCAGGGCACACGAGCAGTACTTC. It is translated as CASSLSGRAHEQYF.

The chain joins TRBV28 to TRBJ1-5; maybe TRBD1 (5 bases). This CDR3 comprises 14 residues. V lost 3 bases, J lost 5 bases, and 11 bases lay in between. The germline gives CDR1 MDHEN, CDR2 SYDVKM. This CDR3 is CASSFTGDHQPQHF. Written as DNA, the CDR3 is TGTGCCAGCAGTTTTACGGGGGACCATCAGCCCCAGCATTTT.

This clone was found once. The CDR3 spells CASSITRYYEQYF. CDR3 nucleotides: TGTGCCAGTAGTATTACCAGATACTACGAGCAGTACTTC. This chain uses TRBV19 with TRBJ2-7, with no clear D. CDR1 and CDR2 from the germline V gene are LNHDA and SQIVND (reference sequence). V was cut by 3 bases and J by 3 bases, with 9 bases left in between. The CDR3 spans 13 residues. Full variable domain (outside the CDR3, taken from reference TRBV19 and TRBJ2-7): DGGITQSPKYLFRKEGQNVTLSCEQNLNHDAMYWYRQDPGQGLRLIYYSQIVNDFQKGDIAEGYSVSREKKESFPLTVTSAQKNPTAFYLCASSITRYYEQYFGPGTRLTVT.

This chain links TRBV5-4 with TRBJ1-1, with 7 nucleotides matching TRBD1. The V segment lost 4 bases and the J segment 1 base; nucleotides outside the gene matches: 4. Germline CDR1 SGHNT, CDR2 YYREEE (reference sequence). The CDR3 extends over 14 amino acids. CDR3 region: CASSVDRANTEAFF. CDR3 in DNA: TGTGCCAGCAGCGTAGACAGGGCGAACACTGAAGCTTTCTTT.

This clone showed up just once. This sequence joins TRBV25-1 and TRBJ2-7; no reliable D call. The germline V gene has CDR1 MGHDK and CDR2 SYGVNS. Trimming left V 7 bases short and J 7 bases short, with 17 bases between. CDR3 length equals 13 residues. The CDR3 bases are TGTGCCAGCACCTCTACGGTGGCCGGGGAGCAGTACTTC. Amino acid sequence: CASTSTVAGEQYF.

The CDR3 protein is CASSSSATYNEQFF. CDR3 DNA sequence: TGTGCCAGCAGCTCTAGCGCCACCTACAATGAGCAGTTCTTC. This chain uses TRBV7-2 with TRBJ2-1; TRBD2 might be the D (6 bases). The CDR3 totals 14 residues. V lost 4 bases and J 2 bases, leaving 9 bases between the germline ends. Germline values: CDR1 SGHTA, CDR2 FQGNSA.

The chain has TRBV4-3 and TRBJ1-1; TRBD1 matches at 8 bases. After removal of 1 base from V and 2 bases from J, the junction contained 9 bases not matched to a gene. CDR1 and CDR2 (germline): LGHNA, YSLEER. There are 17 residues in the CDR3. The CDR3 nucleotides are TGCGCCAGCAGCCAAGTGGGTCAGGGGGCTACAAACACTGAAGCTTTCTTT. Amino acids: CASSQVGQGATNTEAFF.

The chain has TRBV13 and TRBJ1-2; D call uncertain. From germline, CDR1 is PRHDT and CDR2 FYEKMQ (reference sequence). The length of the CDR3 is 13 residues. Trimming stripped 1 base from V and 4 bases from J, with 7 bases between. CDR3 nucleotide sequence: TGTGCCAGCAGCTTAGCCGGTCTCTATGGCTACACCTTC. Protein product: CASSLAGLYGYTF.

J is TRBJ2-7 and V is TRBV19; D not certain. Germline V gene data show CDR1 as LNHDA and CDR2 as SQIVND (reference sequence). There are 13 residues in the CDR3. The V gene lost 7 bases and the J gene lost 3 bases, with 13 bases spanning the gap. The CDR3 nucleotides are TGTGCCAGTAAGCGTGGGGAAAACTACGAGCAGTACTTC. Its protein product is CASKRGENYEQYF.

V and J are TRBV25-1 and TRBJ2-1; possibly TRBD1 for D (5 bases). Deletions cut 4 bases from V and 4 bases from J, with 11 bases between. This CDR3 region has 14 residues. Germline CDR1 is MGHDK and CDR2 is SYGVNS. The CDR3 protein is CASSGQHDYNEQFF. CDR3 nucleotides: TGTGCCAGCAGTGGACAGCACGATTACAATGAGCAGTTCTTC.

This clone was observed a handful of times. This chain uses TRBV28 with TRBJ1-2; TRBD1 matches at 8 bases. V lost 5 bases to trimming and J lost 3 bases; unmatched junction nucleotides: 8. The germline V gene encodes CDR1 MDHEN and CDR2 SYDVKM. The CDR3 contains 15 residues. The CDR3 region has the DNA TGTGCCAGCAGTACAACAGGGGGAGTCGACTATGGCTACACCTTC. Translating gives CASSTTGGVDYGYTF.

The rearrangement links TRBV6-1 to TRBJ2-2, with a possible D match to TRBD1 (6 bases). The CDR3 totals 14 residues. The V and J ends lost 6 bases and 0 bases respectively, with 8 bases between them. CDR1 and CDR2 from the germline V gene are MNHNS and SASEGT. The CDR3 nucleotides read TGTGCCAGCAGACAGGGTACGAACACCGGGGAGCTGTTTTTT. It encodes CASRQGTNTGELFF.

V and J are TRBV7-6 and TRBJ2-7; 9 bases map to TRBD2. The CDR3 totals 15 residues. With 2 bases clipped from V and 2 bases from J, the junction kept 4 bases outside the gene matches. In germline, CDR1 is SGHVS, CDR2 FNYEAQ. This CDR3 is CASSLYSGGAYEQYF. The CDR3 bases are TGTGCCAGCAGCTTATATAGCGGGGGTGCCTACGAGCAGTACTTC.

The chain combines TRBV29-1 with TRBJ2-7; 10 bases align to TRBD2. Germline-derived CDR1 and CDR2 are SQVTM and ANQGSEA. The CDR3 covers 13 residues. V lost 3 bases to trimming and J lost 4 bases; unmatched junction nucleotides: 3. The CDR3: CSVESGRDYEQYF. Here the CDR3 DNA reads TGCAGCGTTGAGAGCGGGAGGGATTACGAGCAGTACTTC.

The genes are TRBV7-9 and TRBJ2-1; unclear D gene. The CDR3 is made up of 12 amino acids. CDR1 SEHNR and CDR2 FQNEAQ come from the germline V gene (reference sequence). The ends were cut back, 5 bases at V and 9 bases at J, with 11 bases in the middle. The CDR3 loop reads CASSRTVGEQFF. The CDR3 region has the DNA TGTGCCAGCAGCCGGACCGTCGGTGAGCAGTTCTTC.

V and J are TRBV5-6 and TRBJ2-4, with TRBD1 as a possible D gene (6 bases). Between the trimmed V and J ends, which lost 3 bases and 9 bases, there was a span of 10 bases. The CDR3 has 12 residues. Germline CDR1 reads SGHDT; CDR2 reads YYEEEE. The CDR3 protein is CASSSDSFIQYF. Here the CDR3 DNA reads TGTGCCAGCAGCTCGGACAGTTTCATTCAGTACTTC.